The 21 T cell receptor beta chains below come from one sample, sequenced in a study of yellow fever vaccine responses in identical twins. TCRdb reprocessed the RT-PCR reads with MiXCR, giving one entry per CDR3 protein. This sample has approximately 2,000 distinct CDR3 sequences, with around nine tenths found just once. Sequencing used T cells from blood (PBMCs), unsorted or a sorted subset (not recorded which), obtained before or after yellow fever vaccination (not recorded which). The origin of the receptors is a woman in her late teens or twenties who received the yellow fever vaccine.

The chain is built from TRBV10-3 and TRBJ1-2, with D perhaps TRBD1 (5 bases). Germline V gene sequence: CDR1 ENHRY, CDR2 SYGVKD. This CDR3 comprises 14 residues. The V end was cut by 2 bases, the J end by 5 bases, with 12 bases between. This chain's CDR3 is CAISEPTDSYGYTF. The CDR3 DNA follows: TGTGCCATCAGTGAGCCGACAGATTCATATGGCTACACCTTC.

The chain is built from TRBV4-2 and TRBJ1-2; 7 nucleotides align to TRBD1. V was clipped by 1 base and J by 5 bases; unmatched bases: 7. Per the germline V gene, CDR1 is LGHNA and CDR2 is YNFKEQ. The CDR3 is 15 residues long. The CDR3 region has the DNA TGTGCCAGCAGCCAAGGAACAGGGGAAGAGTATGGCTACACCTTC. Translation: CASSQGTGEEYGYTF.

The J gene is TRBJ2-2, the V gene TRBV24-1, with D perhaps TRBD2 (5 bases). V was clipped by 5 bases and J by 4 bases, with 13 bases between them. Germline CDR1 is KGHDR and CDR2 is SFDVKD. CDR3 length: 15 residues. The CDR3 bases are TGTGCCACCAGTGCGACGCCTCGGGGCACCGGGGAGCTGTTTTTT. Translation: CATSATPRGTGELFF.

The V and J genes are TRBV10-1 and TRBJ1-1; no definite D call. The CDR3 is 12 residues long. V lost 3 bases to trimming and J lost 2 bases, with 4 bases between them. The germline gives CDR1 WNHNN, CDR2 SYGVQD (reference sequence). The CDR3 region is CASSDPNTEAFF. DNA of the CDR3: TGCGCCAGCAGTGACCCTAACACTGAAGCTTTCTTT.

In this sample, this clonotype turned up once. This rearrangement joins TRBV4-1 to TRBJ2-3, with D hard to call. This CDR3 has 16 amino acids. The germline CDR1 and CDR2 sequences are MGHRA and YSYEKL. V was shortened by 0 bases and J by 1 base, with 11 bases between the two germline ends. The CDR3 spells CASSQDALSGTDTQYF. The CDR3 DNA reads TGCGCCAGCAGCCAAGATGCTCTAAGTGGCACAGATACGCAGTATTTT.

This chain joins TRBV6-5 and TRBJ1-1, with a possible D match to TRBD1 (5 bases). This CDR3 comprises 18 residues. V lost 0 bases to trimming and J lost 4 bases, with 21 bases between them. The V gene's germline CDR1 is MNHEY and CDR2 SVGAGI. The CDR3 DNA reads as TGTGCCAGCAGTTACTCTCCCAGGACACGGGGCGCAGGCACTGAAGCTTTCTTT. The encoded protein is CASSYSPRTRGAGTEAFF.

The chain carries TRBV18 and TRBJ2-1; 11 bases line up with TRBD2. This CDR3 is built from 15 residues. V lost 5 bases, J lost 2 bases, and 2 bases stayed unmatched. Germline V gene data show CDR1 as KGHSH and CDR2 as LQKENI. Written as DNA, the CDR3 is TGTGCCAGCTCAGCACTAGCGGGAGCCTACAATGAGCAGTTCTTC. Translation: CASSALAGAYNEQFF.

This chain connects TRBV5-4 to TRBJ1-4; D not certain. Per germline, CDR1 SGHNT and CDR2 YYREEE (reference sequence). V was trimmed by 4 bases and J by 5 bases, leaving 12 bases between them. The CDR3 has 14 amino acids. The CDR3 sequence: CASSMRSENEKLFF. The CDR3 nucleotides read TGTGCCAGCAGCATGAGGAGCGAAAATGAAAAACTGTTTTTT.

V and J are TRBV5-1 and TRBJ2-7; 9 bases match TRBD2. Germline V gene lookup returns CDR1 SGHRS and CDR2 YFSETQ. CDR3 length equals 14 residues. After removal of 4 bases from V and 2 bases from J, the junction contained 4 bases not matched to a gene. CDR3: CASSETSGAYEQYF. Written as DNA, the CDR3 is TGCGCCAGCAGCGAGACTAGCGGAGCCTACGAGCAGTACTTC.

The V and J genes are TRBV10-3 and TRBJ1-1; D is unclear. The CDR3 has 15 amino acids. Trimming shortened V by 3 bases and J by 3 bases, and 14 bases separated the two germline ends. Looked up from germline, CDR1 is ENHRY and CDR2 is SYGVKD. Here the CDR3 DNA reads TGTGCCATCAGTGAAGGGAGTGGTGAGGACACTGAAGCTTTCTTT. Amino acids: CAISEGSGEDTEAFF.

The rearrangement links TRBV4-2 to TRBJ2-1; 7 positions match TRBD2. The length of the CDR3 is 16 residues. V dropped 3 bases and J dropped 7; count of bases not matched to a gene: 12. Germline values: CDR1 LGHNA, CDR2 YNFKEQ. The CDR3 DNA is TGTGCCAGCAGCCACCCAGCGGGATCTGGTGGGAATGAGCAGTTCTTC. Protein: CASSHPAGSGGNEQFF.

The chain has TRBV7-6 and TRBJ2-2; D may be TRBD1 (5 bases). CDR3 size: 13 residues. V gave up 2 bases and J gave up 6 bases, with 7 bases separating them. CDR1 SGHVS and CDR2 FNYEAQ come from the germline V gene. CDR3 sequence reads: CASSLSGPGELFF. DNA for the CDR3: TGTGCCAGCAGCTTATCAGGGCCCGGGGAGCTGTTTTTT.

The chain links TRBV6-1 to TRBJ1-1, with a weak D call TRBD1 (6 bases). V shed 6 bases and J shed 5 bases, with 19 bases lying between them. The CDR3 sequence is 15 residues long. From germline, CDR1 is MNHNS and CDR2 SASEGT. This CDR3 reads CASSRGGARGTEAFF. The DNA of the CDR3 is TGTGCCAGCAGCCGGGGGGGGGCACGAGGGACTGAAGCTTTCTTT.

This clonotype occurred a few times. The chain carries TRBV4-2 and TRBJ2-1, with TRBD2 identical over 8 bases. Germline assignment: CDR1 LGHNA and CDR2 YNFKEQ. The length of the CDR3 is 17 residues. With V trimmed by 0 bases and J by 4 bases, 8 bases remained unmatched. In DNA, the CDR3 is TGTGCCAGCAGCCAAGATCCCGGAGCGGGAGTTTACAATGAGCAGTTCTTC. This encodes CASSQDPGAGVYNEQFF.

This chain uses TRBV10-1 with TRBJ1-6; no firm D call. The CDR3 length is 13 residues. Germline lookup yields CDR1 WNHNN and CDR2 SYGVQD (reference sequence). Trimming took 2 bases from V and 5 from J, leaving 4 bases between them. The CDR3 DNA follows: TGCGCCAGCAGTGAGCGGGATAATTCACCCCTCCACTTT. This gives the protein CASSERDNSPLHF.

This chain links TRBV29-1 with TRBJ2-1; 9 nucleotides match TRBD2. The junction had 6 bases not matched to a gene; V was cut back by 7 bases and J by 8 bases. CDR1 is SQVTM, CDR2 ANQGSEA, per germline. This CDR3 is 12 amino acids long. CDR3 DNA: TGCAGCGAGCGGGAGGCGTACGATGAGCAGTTCTTC. Translating gives CSEREAYDEQFF.

The genes are TRBV7-1 and TRBJ2-7; TRBD1 might be the D (5 bases). TRBV7-1 is an ORF; its function is uncertain. Trimming took 5 bases from V and 2 from J, leaving 10 bases between them. This CDR3 has 13 amino acids. The CDR3 here is CASSPGPAYEQYF. In DNA, the CDR3 is TGTGCCAGCAGCCCAGGGCCGGCCTACGAGCAGTACTTC.

This rearrangement joins TRBV15 to TRBJ1-5; D unresolved. The CDR3 consists of 12 residues. Germline CDR1 reads LNHNV; CDR2 reads YYDKDF (reference sequence). V was trimmed by 0 bases and J by 6 bases, leaving 3 bases between them. The CDR3 sequence: CATSRDTQPQHF. CDR3 coding DNA: TGTGCCACCAGCAGAGATACTCAGCCCCAGCATTTT.

CDR3 sequence reads: CASSLWQAIRNQETQYF. CDR3 nucleotide sequence: TGTGCCAGCAGCTTATGGCAGGCCATCAGAAACCAAGAGACCCAGTACTTC. The rearrangement uses TRBV11-3 and TRBJ2-5; D not resolved. With 2 bases removed from V and 0 bases from J, the gap between germline ends came to 16 bases. From germline, CDR1 is SGHNT and CDR2 YENEEA. The CDR3 is 17 residues long.

The genes are TRBV27 and TRBJ2-1; 8 bases align to TRBD2. The CDR3 spans 15 residues. CDR1 is MNHEY and CDR2 is SMNVEV in the germline V gene (reference sequence). V was pared by 3 bases and J by 7 bases, with 8 bases of the junction left unmatched. CDR3 bases: TGTGCCAGCAGTTTGGAATCGGGGGGGCGGAATGAGCAGTTCTTC. Encoded protein: CASSLESGGRNEQFF.

The chain joins TRBV5-1 to TRBJ2-5, with D possibly being TRBD2 (5 bases). V was trimmed by 0 bases and J by 4 bases, leaving 10 bases between them. Germline CDR1 SGHRS, CDR2 YFSETQ. The CDR3 totals 14 residues. CDR3 residues: CASSLEASRETQYF. The CDR3 region has the DNA TGCGCCAGCAGCTTGGAAGCTAGCAGAGAGACCCAGTACTTC.